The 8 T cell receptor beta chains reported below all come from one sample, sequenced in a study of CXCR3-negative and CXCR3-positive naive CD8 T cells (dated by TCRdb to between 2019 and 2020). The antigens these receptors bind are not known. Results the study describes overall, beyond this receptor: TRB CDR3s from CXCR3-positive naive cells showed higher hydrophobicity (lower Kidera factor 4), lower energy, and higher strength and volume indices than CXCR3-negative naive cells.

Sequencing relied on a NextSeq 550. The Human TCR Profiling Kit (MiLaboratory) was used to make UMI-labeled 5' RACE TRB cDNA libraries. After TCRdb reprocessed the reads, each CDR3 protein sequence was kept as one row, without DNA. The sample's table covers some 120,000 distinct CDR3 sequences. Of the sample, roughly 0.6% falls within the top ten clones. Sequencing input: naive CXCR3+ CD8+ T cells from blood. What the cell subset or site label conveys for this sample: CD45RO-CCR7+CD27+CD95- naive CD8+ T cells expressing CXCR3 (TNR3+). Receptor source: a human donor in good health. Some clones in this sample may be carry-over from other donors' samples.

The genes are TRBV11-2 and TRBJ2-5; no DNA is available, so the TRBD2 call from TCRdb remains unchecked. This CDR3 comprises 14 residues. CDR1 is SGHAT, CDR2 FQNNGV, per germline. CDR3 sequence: CASSLYEGWETQYF.

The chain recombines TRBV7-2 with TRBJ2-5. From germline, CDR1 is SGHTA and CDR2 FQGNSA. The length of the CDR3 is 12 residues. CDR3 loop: CASSLAQETQYF.

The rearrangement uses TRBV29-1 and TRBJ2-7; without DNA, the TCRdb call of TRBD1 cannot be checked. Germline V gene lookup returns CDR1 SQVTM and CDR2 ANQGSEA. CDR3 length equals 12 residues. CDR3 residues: CSVERDSYEQYF.

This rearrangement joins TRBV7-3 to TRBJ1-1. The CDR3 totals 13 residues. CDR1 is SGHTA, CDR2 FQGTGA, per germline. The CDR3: CASSGSGNTEAFF. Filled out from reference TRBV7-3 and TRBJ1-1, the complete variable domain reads GAGVSQTPSNKVTEKGKYVELRCDPISGHTALYWYRQSLGQGPEFLIYFQGTGAADDSGLPNDRFFAVRPEGSVSTLKIQRTERGDSAVYLCASSGSGNTEAFFGQGTRLTVV.

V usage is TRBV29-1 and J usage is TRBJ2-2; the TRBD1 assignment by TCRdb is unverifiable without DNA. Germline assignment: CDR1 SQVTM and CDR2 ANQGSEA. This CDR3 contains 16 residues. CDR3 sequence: CSVRTGTGRLYGELFF.

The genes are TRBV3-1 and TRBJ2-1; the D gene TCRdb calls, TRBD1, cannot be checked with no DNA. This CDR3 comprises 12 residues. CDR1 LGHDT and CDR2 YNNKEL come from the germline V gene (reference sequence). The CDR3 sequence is CASRGPGNEQFF.

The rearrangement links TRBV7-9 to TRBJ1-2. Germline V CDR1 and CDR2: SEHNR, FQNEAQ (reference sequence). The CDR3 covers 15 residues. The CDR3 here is CASSLLIRANYGYTF.

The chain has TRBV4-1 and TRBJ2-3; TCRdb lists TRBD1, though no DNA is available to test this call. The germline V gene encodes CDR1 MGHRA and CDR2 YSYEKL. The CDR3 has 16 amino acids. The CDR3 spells CASSQEAGPPGDTQYF.